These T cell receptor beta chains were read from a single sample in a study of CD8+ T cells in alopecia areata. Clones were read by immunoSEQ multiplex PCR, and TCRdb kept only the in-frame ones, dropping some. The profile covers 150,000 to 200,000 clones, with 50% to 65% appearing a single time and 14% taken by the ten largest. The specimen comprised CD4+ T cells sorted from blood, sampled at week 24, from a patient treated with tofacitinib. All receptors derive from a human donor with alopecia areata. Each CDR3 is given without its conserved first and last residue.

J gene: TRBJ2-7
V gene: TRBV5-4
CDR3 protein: ASSQERVYEQY

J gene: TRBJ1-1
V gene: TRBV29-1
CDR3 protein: SVANGVGTEAF

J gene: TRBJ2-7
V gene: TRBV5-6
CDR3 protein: ASSREREQY

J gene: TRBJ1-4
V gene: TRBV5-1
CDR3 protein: ASSSGTGFSEKLF

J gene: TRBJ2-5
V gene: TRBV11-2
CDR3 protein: ASSLGVEETQY

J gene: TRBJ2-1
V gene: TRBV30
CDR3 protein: ASRGGRTGLDEQF

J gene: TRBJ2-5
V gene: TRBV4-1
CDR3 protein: ASSQGRGGGQETQY

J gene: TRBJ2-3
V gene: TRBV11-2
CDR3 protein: ASSLGWDTQY

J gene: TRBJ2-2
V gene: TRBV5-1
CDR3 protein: ASSLWGQDTGELF

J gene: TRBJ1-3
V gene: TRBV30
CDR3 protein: AWSPPGAPGGNTIY

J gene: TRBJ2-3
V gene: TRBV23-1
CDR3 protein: ASRLSDTQY

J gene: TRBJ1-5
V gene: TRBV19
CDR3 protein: ASSPTGEWDQPQH

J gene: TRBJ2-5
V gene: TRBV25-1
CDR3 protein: ASSESRLGQGTQY

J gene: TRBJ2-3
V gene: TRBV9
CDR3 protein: ASSEQQGRTDTQY

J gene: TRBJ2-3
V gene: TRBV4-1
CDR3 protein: ASSQPSMGVFTQY

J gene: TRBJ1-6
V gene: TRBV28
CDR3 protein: ASSLYGSPLH

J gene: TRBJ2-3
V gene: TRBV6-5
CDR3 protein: ASRTGLGDTDTQY

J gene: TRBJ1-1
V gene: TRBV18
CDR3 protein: ASSPTGTVLDTEAF

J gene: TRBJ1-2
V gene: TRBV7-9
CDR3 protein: ASSLGDRAGYT

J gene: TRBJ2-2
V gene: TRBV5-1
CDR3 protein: ASRGQKTTGELF

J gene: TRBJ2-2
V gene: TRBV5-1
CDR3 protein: ASNDKYDTGELF

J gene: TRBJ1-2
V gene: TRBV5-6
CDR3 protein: ASSLPQGGGDYGYT

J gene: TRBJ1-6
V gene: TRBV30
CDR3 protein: AWSDGPRNSPLH

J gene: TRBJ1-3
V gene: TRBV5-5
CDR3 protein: ASSRTDGNTIY

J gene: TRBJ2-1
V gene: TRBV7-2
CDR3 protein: ASRPPGLASNEQF

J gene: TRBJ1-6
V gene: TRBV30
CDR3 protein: AWSVRTGYNSPLH

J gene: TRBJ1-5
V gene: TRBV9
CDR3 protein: ASSVGLEDQPQH

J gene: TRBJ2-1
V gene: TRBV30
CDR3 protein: AWRPQPGHPKGF

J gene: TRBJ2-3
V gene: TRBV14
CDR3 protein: ASSRYTWPHGTDTQY

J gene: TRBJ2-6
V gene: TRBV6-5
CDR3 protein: ASSRGEGSANVLT

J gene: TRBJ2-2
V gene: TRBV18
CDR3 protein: ASSQQGALNTGELF

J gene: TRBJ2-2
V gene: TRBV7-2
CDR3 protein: ASRRDANTGELF

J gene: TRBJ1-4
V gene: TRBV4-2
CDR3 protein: ASSQDLRGESEKLF

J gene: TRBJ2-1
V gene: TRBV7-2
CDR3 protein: ASSLVGTHGF

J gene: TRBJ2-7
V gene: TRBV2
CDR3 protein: ASSEIGDPRIYEQY

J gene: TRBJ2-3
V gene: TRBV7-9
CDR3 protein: ASSSYQAGPNIFTDTQY

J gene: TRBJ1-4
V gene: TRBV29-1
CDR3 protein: SVQGGNEKLF

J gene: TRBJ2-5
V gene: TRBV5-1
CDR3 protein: ASRFGHIAVGPETQY

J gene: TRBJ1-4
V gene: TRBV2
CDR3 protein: ASGDGDEKLF

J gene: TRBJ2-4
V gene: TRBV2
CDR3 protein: ASRTTPIQY

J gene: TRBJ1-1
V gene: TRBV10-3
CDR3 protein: AISQDSTNTEAF

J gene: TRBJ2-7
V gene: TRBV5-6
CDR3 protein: ASSLGGQLEDEQY

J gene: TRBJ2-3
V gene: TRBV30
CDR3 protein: AWSVPGTPDTQY

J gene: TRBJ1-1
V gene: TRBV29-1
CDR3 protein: SAEGQRGNTEAF

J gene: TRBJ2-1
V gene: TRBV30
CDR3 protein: AWTGLAEQF

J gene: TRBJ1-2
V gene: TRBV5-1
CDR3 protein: ASSLDSLRSGYT

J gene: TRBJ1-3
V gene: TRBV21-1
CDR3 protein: ASMGCQGSSGNTIY

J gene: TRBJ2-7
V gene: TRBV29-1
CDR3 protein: SVAPGQGYEQY

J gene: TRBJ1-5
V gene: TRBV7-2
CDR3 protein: ASTWGQGGHQPQH

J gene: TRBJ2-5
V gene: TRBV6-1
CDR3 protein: ASTSFLRGETQY

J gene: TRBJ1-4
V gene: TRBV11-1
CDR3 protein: ASSLHALRDEKLF

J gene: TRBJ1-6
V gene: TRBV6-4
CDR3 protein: ASSEEGGNSPLH